A selection of T cell receptor beta chains follows, all from one sample in a study of blood T cell repertoires in COVID-19. Measured with immunoSEQ multiplex PCR; TCRdb has only the in-frame clones, and not every one. This sample carries approximately 240,000 clones, 84% of them seen once, and the ten largest clones take 4%. The sequenced sample consisted of peripheral blood. The origin of the receptors is a man aged 45-65 years with acute or convalescent COVID-19. The CDR3 runs from the conserved cysteine through the conserved F or W. The D gene is left open where the match is weak. A clone size is listed for some rows: how often the clone was seen (once, few, many), or a class if it is expanded.

clone_size j_call v_call d_call cdr3_aa cdr3_nt
. TRBJ2-1 TRBV7-8 . CASSLAHGSYNEQFF TGTGCCAGCAGCTTAGCCCACGGCTCCTACAATGAGCAGTTCTTC
. TRBJ2-2 TRBV7-7 . CASSSQGQNTGELFF TGTGCTAGCAGCTCCCAGGGACAGAACACCGGGGAGCTGTTTTTT
. TRBJ1-3 TRBV6-2/TRBV6-3 TRBD1 CASSYGGQLVDTIYF TGTGCCAGCAGTTACGGGGGACAGCTGGTGGACACCATATATTTT
. TRBJ1-5 TRBV28 . CASSFPLVTTRPQHF TGTGCCAGCAGTTTTCCTTTGGTCACCACACGGCCCCAGCATTTT
. TRBJ2-3 TRBV5-1 TRBD1 CASSSMGQATDTQYF TGCGCCAGCAGCTCAATGGGACAGGCTACAGATACGCAGTATTTT
. TRBJ1-5 TRBV19 TRBD1 CASAGGAGNQPQHF TGTGCCAGCGCAGGGGGCGCGGGCAATCAGCCCCAGCATTTT
few TRBJ2-5 TRBV2 TRBD1 CATYQPGQGQETQYF TGTGCCACCTACCAGCCGGGACAGGGACAAGAGACCCAGTACTTC
. TRBJ2-7 TRBV3-1/TRBV3-2 . CASSQNPSDSEQYF TGTGCCAGCAGCCAAAACCCCTCTGACAGCGAGCAGTACTTC
. TRBJ1-6 TRBV19 TRBD1 CASSTSGQRRSPLHF TGTGCCAGTAGTACCTCGGGACAGAGGAGATCACCCCTCCACTTT
. TRBJ2-7 TRBV7-9 . CASSPSPLRYEQYF TGTGCCAGCAGCCCCTCCCCCCTACGCTACGAGCAGTACTTC
. TRBJ1-1 TRBV2 . CASQPPDSMNTEAFF TGTGCCAGCCAACCCCCGGACAGCATGAACACTGAAGCTTTCTTT
many TRBJ1-6 TRBV5-5 . CASSLVHYNSPLHF TGTGCCAGCAGCTTGGTACATTATAATTCACCCCTCCACTTT
. TRBJ1-2 TRBV7-8 TRBD1 CASSLGAGGIYYGYTF TGTGCCAGCAGCTTGGGAGCAGGGGGGATATACTATGGCTACACCTTC
. TRBJ2-1 TRBV5-1 TRBD2 CASSLVPSGTNEQFF TGCGCCAGCAGCTTGGTGCCTAGCGGGACCAATGAGCAGTTCTTC
. TRBJ1-2 TRBV2 . CASSESRASRNYGYTF TGTGCCAGCAGTGAATCGAGAGCTTCCCGTAACTATGGCTACACCTTC
few TRBJ1-6 TRBV5-4 . CASSFRGSYNSPLHF TGTGCCAGCAGCTTCCGAGGTTCCTATAATTCACCCCTCCACTTT
. TRBJ1-5 TRBV28 TRBD1 CASSYPVETGGLQPQHF TGTGCCAGCAGTTATCCCGTCGAGACAGGGGGCCTTCAGCCCCAGCATTTT
few TRBJ1-2 TRBV4-1 TRBD1 CASSGKGALGGYTF TGCGCCAGCAGTGGGAAGGGGGCGCTTGGTGGCTACACCTTC
. TRBJ1-4 TRBV18 TRBD1 CASSRDRGLTNEKLFF TGTGCCAGCTCACGCGACAGGGGGCTAACTAATGAAAAACTGTTTTTT
. TRBJ2-2 TRBV11-2 TRBD2 CASSLWVAGGPNRGELFF TGTGCCAGCAGCTTATGGGTAGCGGGAGGGCCGAATAGGGGGGAGCTGTTTTTT
. TRBJ2-7 TRBV7-6 . CASSLGRGPYEQYF TGTGCCAGCAGCTTAGGCAGAGGCCCGTACGAGCAGTACTTC
. TRBJ2-7 TRBV28 . CASLPLPGYPYEQYF TGTGCCAGTTTGCCCCTCCCCGGTTATCCCTACGAGCAGTACTTC